This T cell receptor (beta chain) originates from a study of early T cells in non-severe SARS-CoV-2 infection. TCRdb re-called the 5' RACE reads with MiXCR, one entry per CDR3 protein. This table holds 25,000 to 35,000 distinct CDR3 sequences, 5.7% found once. There are a few counts of this clonotype. The CDR3 is 12 residues long. Per germline, CDR1 SQVTM and CDR2 ANQGSEA. V dropped 3 bases and J dropped 2 bases, with 7 bases sitting between them. The sequence came from an adult who was a healthcare worker with PCR-confirmed SARS-CoV-2 infection or an uninfected control (not recorded which). The chain links TRBV29-1 to TRBJ2-5; D is perhaps TRBD1 or TRBD2 (5 bases each). Sequenced material: whole blood. Written as DNA, the CDR3 is TGCAGCGTTGAGGGGGTACAAGAGACCCAGTACTTC. As protein: CSVEGVQETQYF.